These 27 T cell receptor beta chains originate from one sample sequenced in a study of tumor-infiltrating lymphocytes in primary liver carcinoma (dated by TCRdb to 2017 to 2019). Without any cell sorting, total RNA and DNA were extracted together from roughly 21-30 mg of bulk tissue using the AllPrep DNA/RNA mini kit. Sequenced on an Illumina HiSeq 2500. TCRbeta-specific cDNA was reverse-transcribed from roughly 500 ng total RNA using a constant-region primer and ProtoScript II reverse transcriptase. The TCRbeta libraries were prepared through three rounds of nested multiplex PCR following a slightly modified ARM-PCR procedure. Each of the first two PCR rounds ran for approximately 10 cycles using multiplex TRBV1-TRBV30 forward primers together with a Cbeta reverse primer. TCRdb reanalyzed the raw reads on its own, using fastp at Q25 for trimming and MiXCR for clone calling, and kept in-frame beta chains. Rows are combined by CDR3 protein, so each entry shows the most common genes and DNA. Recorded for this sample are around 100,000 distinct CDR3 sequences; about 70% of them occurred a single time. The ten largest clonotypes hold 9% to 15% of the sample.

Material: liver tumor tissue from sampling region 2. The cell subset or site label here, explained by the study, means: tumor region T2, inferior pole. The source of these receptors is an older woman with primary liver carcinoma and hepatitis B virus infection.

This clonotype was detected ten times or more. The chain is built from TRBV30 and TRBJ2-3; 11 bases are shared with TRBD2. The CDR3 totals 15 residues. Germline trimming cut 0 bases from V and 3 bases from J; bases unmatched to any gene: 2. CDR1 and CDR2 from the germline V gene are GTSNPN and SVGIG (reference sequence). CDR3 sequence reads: CAWSVGLAGTDTQYF. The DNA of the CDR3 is TGTGCCTGGAGTGTAGGACTAGCGGGTACAGATACGCAGTATTTT.

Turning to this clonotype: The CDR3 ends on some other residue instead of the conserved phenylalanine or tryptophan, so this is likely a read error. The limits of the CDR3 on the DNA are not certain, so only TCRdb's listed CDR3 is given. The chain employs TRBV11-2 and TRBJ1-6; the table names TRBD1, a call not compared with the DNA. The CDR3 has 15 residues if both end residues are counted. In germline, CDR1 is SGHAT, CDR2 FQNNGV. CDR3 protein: CTSSLETGGNSPIHY.

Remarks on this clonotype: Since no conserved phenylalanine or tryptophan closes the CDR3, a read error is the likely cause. The CDR3 loop is CASSLTGTSGSIETQYL. In DNA, the CDR3 is TGTGCCAGCAGCTTGACAGGGACTAGCGGGAGCATCGAGACCCAGTACCTC. The chain links TRBV5-4 to TRBJ2-5, with 14 bases lining up with TRBD2. Germline loops: CDR1 SGHNT, CDR2 YYREEE (reference sequence). V gave up 1 base and J gave up 5 bases; unmatched junction bases: 7. This CDR3 has 17 amino acids.

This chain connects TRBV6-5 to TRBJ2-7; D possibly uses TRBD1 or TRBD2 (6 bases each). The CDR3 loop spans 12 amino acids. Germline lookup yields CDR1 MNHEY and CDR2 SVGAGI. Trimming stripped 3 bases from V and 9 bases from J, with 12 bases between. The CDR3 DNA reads TGTGCCAGCAGTTATGGGGGGCCTGGGCAGTACTTC. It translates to CASSYGGPGQYF.

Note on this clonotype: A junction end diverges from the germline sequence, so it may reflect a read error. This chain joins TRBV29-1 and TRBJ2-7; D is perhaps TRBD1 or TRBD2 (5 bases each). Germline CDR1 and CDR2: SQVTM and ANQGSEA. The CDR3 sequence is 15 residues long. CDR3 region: CSVEEGTPGYYEEYF. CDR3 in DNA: TGCAGCGTTGAAGAAGGGACGCCAGGCTACTACGAGGAGTACTTC.

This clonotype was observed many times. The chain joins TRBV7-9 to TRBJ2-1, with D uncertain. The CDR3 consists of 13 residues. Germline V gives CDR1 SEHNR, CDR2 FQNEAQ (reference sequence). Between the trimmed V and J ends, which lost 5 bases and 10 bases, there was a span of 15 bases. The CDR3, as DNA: TGTGCCAGCAGCCTCCCGGGCTCGTGGGAGCAGTTCTTC. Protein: CASSLPGSWEQFF.

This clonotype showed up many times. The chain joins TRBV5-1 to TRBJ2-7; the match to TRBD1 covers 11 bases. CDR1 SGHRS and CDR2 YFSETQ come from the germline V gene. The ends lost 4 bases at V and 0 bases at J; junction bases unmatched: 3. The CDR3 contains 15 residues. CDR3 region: CASSPGTGGSYEQYF. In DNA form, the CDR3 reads TGCGCCAGCAGCCCGGGGACAGGGGGCTCCTACGAGCAGTACTTC.

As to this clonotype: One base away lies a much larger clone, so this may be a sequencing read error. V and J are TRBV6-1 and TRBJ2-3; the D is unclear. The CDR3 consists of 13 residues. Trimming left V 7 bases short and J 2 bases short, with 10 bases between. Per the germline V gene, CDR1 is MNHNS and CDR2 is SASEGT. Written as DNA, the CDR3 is TGTGCCAGCATCGACATCATCACAGATACGCAGTATTTT. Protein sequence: CASIDIITDTQYF.

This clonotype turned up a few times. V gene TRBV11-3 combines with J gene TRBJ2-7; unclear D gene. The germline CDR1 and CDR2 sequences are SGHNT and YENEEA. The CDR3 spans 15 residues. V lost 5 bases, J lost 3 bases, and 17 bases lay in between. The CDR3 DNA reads TGTGCCAGCAGCCTGGAACCCCTAGGGATCTACGAGCAGTACTTC. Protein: CASSLEPLGIYEQYF.

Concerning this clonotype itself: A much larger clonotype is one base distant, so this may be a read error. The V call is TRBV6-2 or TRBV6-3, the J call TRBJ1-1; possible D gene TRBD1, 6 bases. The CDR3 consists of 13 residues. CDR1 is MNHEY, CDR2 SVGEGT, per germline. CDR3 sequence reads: CAGRGTVNTEAFF. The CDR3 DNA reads TGTGCCGGCAGGGGAACAGTGAACACTGAAGCTTTCTTT.

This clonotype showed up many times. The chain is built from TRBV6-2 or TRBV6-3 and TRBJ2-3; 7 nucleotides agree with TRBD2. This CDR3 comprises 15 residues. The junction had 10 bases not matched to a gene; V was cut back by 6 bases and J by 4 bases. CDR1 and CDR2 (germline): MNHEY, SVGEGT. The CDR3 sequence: CASRNPGLGSDTQYF. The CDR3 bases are TGTGCCAGCAGAAACCCTGGACTAGGCTCAGATACGCAGTATTTT.

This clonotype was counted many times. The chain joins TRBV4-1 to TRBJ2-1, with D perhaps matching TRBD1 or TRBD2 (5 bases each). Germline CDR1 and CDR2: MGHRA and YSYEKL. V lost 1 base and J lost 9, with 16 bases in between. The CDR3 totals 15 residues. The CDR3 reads CASSQAKGLASEQFF. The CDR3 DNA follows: TGCGCCAGCAGCCAAGCGAAGGGGTTAGCGTCTGAGCAGTTCTTC.

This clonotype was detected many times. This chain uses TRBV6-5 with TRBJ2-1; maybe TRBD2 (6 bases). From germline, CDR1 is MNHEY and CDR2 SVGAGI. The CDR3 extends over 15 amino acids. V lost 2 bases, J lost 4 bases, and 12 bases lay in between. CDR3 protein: CASSYRGTDYNEQFF. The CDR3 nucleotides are TGTGCCAGCAGTTACCGGGGGACTGATTACAATGAGCAGTTCTTC.

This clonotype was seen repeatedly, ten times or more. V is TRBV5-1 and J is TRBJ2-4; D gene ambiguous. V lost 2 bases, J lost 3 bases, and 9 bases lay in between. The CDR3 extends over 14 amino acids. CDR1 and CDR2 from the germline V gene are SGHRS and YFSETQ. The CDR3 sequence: CASSFPDGKNIQYF. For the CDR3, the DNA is TGCGCCAGCAGCTTCCCAGACGGCAAAAACATTCAGTACTTC.

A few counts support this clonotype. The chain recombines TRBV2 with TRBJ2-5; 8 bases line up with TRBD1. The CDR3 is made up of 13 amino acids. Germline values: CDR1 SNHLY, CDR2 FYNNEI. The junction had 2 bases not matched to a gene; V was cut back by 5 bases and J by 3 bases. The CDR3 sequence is CASSKTGEETQYF. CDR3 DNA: TGTGCCAGCAGTAAGACAGGGGAAGAGACCCAGTACTTC.

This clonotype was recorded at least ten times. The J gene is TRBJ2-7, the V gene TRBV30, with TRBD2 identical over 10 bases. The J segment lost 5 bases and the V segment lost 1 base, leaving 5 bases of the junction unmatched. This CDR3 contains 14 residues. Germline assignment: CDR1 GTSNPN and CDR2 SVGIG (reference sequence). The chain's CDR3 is CAWSEGLASNEQYF. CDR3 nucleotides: TGTGCCTGGAGTGAGGGACTAGCGTCCAACGAGCAGTACTTC.

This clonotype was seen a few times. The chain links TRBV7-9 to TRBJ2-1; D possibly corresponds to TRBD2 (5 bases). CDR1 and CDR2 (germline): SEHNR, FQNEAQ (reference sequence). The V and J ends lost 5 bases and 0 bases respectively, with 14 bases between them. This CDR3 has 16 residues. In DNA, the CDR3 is TGTGCCAGCAGCCCGAGAGCGGCTGGCTCCTACAATGAGCAGTTCTTC. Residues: CASSPRAAGSYNEQFF.

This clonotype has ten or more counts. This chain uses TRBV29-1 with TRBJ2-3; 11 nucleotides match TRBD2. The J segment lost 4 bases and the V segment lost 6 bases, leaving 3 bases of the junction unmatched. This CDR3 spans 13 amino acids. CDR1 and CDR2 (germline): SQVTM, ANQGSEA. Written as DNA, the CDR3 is TGCAGCGTCGGGACTAGCGGAGCAGATACGCAGTATTTT. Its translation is CSVGTSGADTQYF.

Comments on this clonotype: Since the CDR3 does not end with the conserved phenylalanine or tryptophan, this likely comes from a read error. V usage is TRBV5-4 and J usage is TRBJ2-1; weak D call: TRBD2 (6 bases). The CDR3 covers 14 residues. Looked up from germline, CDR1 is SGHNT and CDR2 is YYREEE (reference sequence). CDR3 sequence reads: CVSSLVLAHNEQFL. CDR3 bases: TGTGTCAGCAGCTTGGTACTAGCCCACAATGAGCAGTTCCTC.

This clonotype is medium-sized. The CDR3, as DNA: TGTGCCAGCAGCTTATCAGGGGCCAAGGAGCAGTTCTTC. Protein sequence: CASSLSGAKEQFF. The chain employs TRBV11-2 and TRBJ2-1; maybe TRBD1 (6 bases). The V end was cut by 2 bases, the J end by 10 bases, with 12 bases between. Looked up from germline, CDR1 is SGHAT and CDR2 is FQNNGV. The CDR3 is 13 residues long.

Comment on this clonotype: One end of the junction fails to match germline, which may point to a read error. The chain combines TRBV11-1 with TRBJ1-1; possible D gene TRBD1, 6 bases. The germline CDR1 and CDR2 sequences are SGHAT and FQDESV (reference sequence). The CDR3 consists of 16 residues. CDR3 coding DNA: TGTGCCAGCAGCCCGCGGGTCGGGACATCGAACACTGAAACTTTCTTT. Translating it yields CASSPRVGTSNTETFF. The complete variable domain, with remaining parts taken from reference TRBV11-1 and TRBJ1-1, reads EAEVAQSPRYKITEKSQAVAFWCDPISGHATLYWYRQILGQGPELLVQFQDESVVDDSQLPKDRFSAERLKGVDSTLKIQPAELGDSAMYLCASSPRVGTSNTETFFGQGTRLTVV.

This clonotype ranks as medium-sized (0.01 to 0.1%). CDR3 protein: CASSLEGAGGQYF. CDR3 coding DNA: TGTGCCAGCAGCTTAGAGGGGGCAGGGGGGCAGTACTTC. The gene calls are TRBV11-2 and TRBJ2-7, with TRBD1 identical over 7 bases. Germline lookup yields CDR1 SGHAT and CDR2 FQNNGV. The CDR3 totals 13 residues. The ends lost 0 bases at V and 9 bases at J; junction bases unmatched: 5.

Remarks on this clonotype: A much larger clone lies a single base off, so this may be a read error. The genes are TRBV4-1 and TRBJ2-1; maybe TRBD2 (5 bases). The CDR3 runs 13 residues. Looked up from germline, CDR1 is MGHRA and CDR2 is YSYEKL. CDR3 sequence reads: CTSSRDYYNKQFF. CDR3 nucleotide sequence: TGCACCAGCAGCCGTGACTATTACAATAAGCAGTTCTTC.

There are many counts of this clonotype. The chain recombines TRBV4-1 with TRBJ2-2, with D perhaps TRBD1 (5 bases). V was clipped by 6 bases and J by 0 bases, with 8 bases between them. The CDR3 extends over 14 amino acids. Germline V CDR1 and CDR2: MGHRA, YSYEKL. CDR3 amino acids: CASSRTPNTGELFF. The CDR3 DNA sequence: TGCGCCAGCAGTCGGACACCGAACACCGGGGAGCTGTTTTTT.

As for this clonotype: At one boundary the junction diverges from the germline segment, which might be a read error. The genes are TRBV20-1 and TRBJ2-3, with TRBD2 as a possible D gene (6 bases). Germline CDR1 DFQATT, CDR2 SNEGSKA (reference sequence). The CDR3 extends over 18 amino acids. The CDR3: CSVRDQGAGRGRTDTQYF. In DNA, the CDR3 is TGCAGTGTTAGAGATCAAGGTGCGGGGAGAGGACGTACAGATACGCAGTATTTT.

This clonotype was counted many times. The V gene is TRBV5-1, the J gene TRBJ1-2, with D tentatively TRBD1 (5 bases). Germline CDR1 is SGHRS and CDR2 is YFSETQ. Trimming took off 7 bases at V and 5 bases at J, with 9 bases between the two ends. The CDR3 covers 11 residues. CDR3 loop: CASEGEYGYTF. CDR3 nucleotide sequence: TGCGCCAGCGAAGGGGAGTATGGCTACACCTTC.

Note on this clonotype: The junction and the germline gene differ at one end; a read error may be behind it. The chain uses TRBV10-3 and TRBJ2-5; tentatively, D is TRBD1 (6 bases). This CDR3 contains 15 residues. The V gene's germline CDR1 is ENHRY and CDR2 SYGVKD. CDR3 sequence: CTISTRGDYQETQYF. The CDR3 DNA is TGTACCATCAGCACCAGGGGAGACTACCAAGAGACCCAGTACTTC.